This T cell receptor beta chain was found in a study of blood T cell repertoires in COVID-19. The overall study: Samples of COVID-19 (acute and convalescent) were obtained from the United States, Italy and Spain.

Of note for this clone: Within the sample, other DNA sequences also encode this same CDR3.

Methods used by the authors: Reference gene primer amplification gave estimated nucleated cell counts. The table came from immunoSEQ multiplex PCR; TCRdb's copy has only in-frame clones and leaves some out. V and J calls and clone size are given by that table; D and trimming were obtained from the DNA. This table holds 80,000 to 95,000 clones, more than 75% found once. This CDR3 contains 21 residues. Trimming cost V 0 bases and J 2 bases; bases outside gene matches: 21. The germline CDR1 and CDR2 sequences are LNHNV and YYDKDF (reference sequence). Sequences were obtained from peripheral blood. The chain uses TRBV15 and TRBJ2-7, with 8 bases fitting TRBD1. This sequence was found in a woman aged 80 or older with active or convalescent COVID-19. CDR3 loop: CATSRDRAGTGSNRRPYEQYF. DNA for the CDR3: TGTGCCACCAGCAGAGATCGCGCCGGGACAGGTTCAAATCGTCGTCCCTACGAGCAGTACTTC.